One T cell receptor beta chain is described in this entry. The target of this receptor is not known. Per-base quality was not reported, and no clone a single base away is much larger than it. This CDR3 is also generated by other DNA sequences in the sample. At the junction V is shortened by 5 bases and J by 3 bases, with 14 bases in between. Counted from cysteine to phenylalanine, this CDR3 has 14 amino acids. Here the CDR3 DNA is all that survives: 42 bases in frame from base 1. As encoded in the germline V gene, CDR1 is SGHTA while CDR2 is FQGNSA. The sample originates from a study of OX40 agonist ivuxolimab in advanced cancers. About the full investigation: Ivuxolimab was a fully human IgG2 agonistic monoclonal antibody targeting the costimulatory receptor OX40 (CD134). Intravenous ivuxolimab was administered to patients every 2 weeks at six dose levels: 0.01, 0.1, 0.3, 1.5, 3 and 10 mg/kg. Of the approximately 53 patients in dose escalation, some 20 had hepatocellular carcinoma, some 15 had melanoma, 9 had renal cell carcinoma and 9 had head and neck cancer. In the dose-escalation cohort, 75% to 90% of patients were male, and the mean age was approximately 60 years with a range of roughly 20 to 80. Patients were allowed to have had prior anti-PD-1, anti-PD-L1 or anti-CTLA-4 therapy, and around 41% of the dose-escalation patients had previously received checkpoint inhibitors. Three dose-escalation patients achieved partial responses, one with hepatocellular carcinoma and two with cutaneous melanoma. The purpose of peripheral TCRbeta sequencing was to test whether ivuxolimab changed TCR sequence diversity and led to clonal T-cell expansion. The paper reports the monotherapy dose-escalation portion (N ≈ 50 patients) of the phase I ivuxolimab trial.

Patients with a history of autoimmune disease or receiving systemic immunosuppression were excluded from the trial. Peripheral blood for TCR sequencing was collected from all dose cohorts at baseline, on cycle 4 day 1, and on cycle 7 day 1. Samples came from an open-label, multicenter, first-in-human phase I dose-escalation trial of ivuxolimab. Adults with locally advanced or metastatic melanoma, renal cell, hepatocellular, or head and neck squamous cell carcinoma were enrolled in the trial. Before TCR sequencing, CD4+ T cells and CD8+ T cells were sorted from peripheral blood as separate populations. The paper's findings and limits, for the study overall: After ivuxolimab, more expanded clones were found on average in CD8+ T cells than in CD4+ T cells. At doses from 0.1 to 3.0 mg/kg, clonal expansion was seen in both CD4+ and CD8+ blood T cells between baseline and week 6. In partial responders in the 0.1-3.0 mg/kg groups, normalized peripheral clonal expansion was found to be among the lowest, especially among CD8+ T cells. Low levels of normalized T-cell clonal expansion were also seen in some patients who did not respond. The antigen specificity of the clonally expanded peripheral T cells was not determined.

To sequence the TCRbeta CDR3 region, genomic DNA was isolated from the sorted cells. The immunoSEQ Assay was used to sequence the TCRbeta CDR3 regions. In its TCRdb copy, this immuneACCESS table keeps in-frame sequences only and misses some clones. Where compared with another copy, unresolved V genes explain less than half of these, and the others have no known cause. The sample yields 50,000 or so clones; roughly 84% were counted once. In total, the top ten clones hold around 2.5% of the sample. This clonotype originated in an adult with an advanced solid tumor such as melanoma, head and neck, liver or kidney cancer. The material sequenced was CD4+ or CD8+ T cells sorted from blood, taken in a trial of the OX40 agonist ivuxolimab. The V gene is TRBV7-2 and the J gene is TRBJ2-7, with an unclear D gene assignment. The CDR3: CASSPRTAGYEQYF. The nucleotide sequence is TGTGCCAGCAGCCCCCGGACGGCCGGCTACGAGCAGTACTTC.